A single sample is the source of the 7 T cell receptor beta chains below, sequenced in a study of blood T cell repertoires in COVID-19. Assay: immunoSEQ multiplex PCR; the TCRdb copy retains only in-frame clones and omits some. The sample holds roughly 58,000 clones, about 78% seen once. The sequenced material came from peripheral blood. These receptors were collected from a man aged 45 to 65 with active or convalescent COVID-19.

CDR3 protein: CSVRTGGLTEAFF. CDR3 nucleotides: TGCAGCGTACGGACAGGGGGCTTAACTGAAGCTTTCTTT. This chain links TRBV29-1 with TRBJ1-1; the match to TRBD1 covers 11 bases. J gave up 5 bases and V 6 bases, and 5 bases lay outside the gene matches. Germline CDR1 reads SQVTM; CDR2 reads ANQGSEA. The CDR3 loop spans 13 amino acids.

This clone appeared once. The CDR3 loop reads CASSLKGHSNTIYF. In nucleotides, the CDR3 is TGTGCCAGCAGCTTGAAGGGGCATAGCAACACCATATATTTT. The chain carries TRBV7-2 and TRBJ1-3; D is perhaps TRBD1 (5 bases). The CDR3 is made up of 14 amino acids. Between the trimmed V and J ends, which lost 3 bases and 7 bases, there was a span of 13 bases. CDR1 and CDR2 from the germline V gene are SGHTA and FQGNSA.

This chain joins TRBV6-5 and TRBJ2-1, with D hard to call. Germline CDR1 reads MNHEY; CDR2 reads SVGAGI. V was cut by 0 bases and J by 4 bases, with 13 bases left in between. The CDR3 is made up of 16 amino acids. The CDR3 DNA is TGTGCCAGCAGTTACTCGAGTGGCGGAGTATACAATGAGCAGTTCTTC. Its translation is CASSYSSGGVYNEQFF.

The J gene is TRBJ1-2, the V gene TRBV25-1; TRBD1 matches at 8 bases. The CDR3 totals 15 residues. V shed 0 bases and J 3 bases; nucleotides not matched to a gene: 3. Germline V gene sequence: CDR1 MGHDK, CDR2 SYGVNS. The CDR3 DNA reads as TGTGCCAGCAGTGAATATGCAGGGGGCGACTATGGCTACACCTTC. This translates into CASSEYAGGDYGYTF.

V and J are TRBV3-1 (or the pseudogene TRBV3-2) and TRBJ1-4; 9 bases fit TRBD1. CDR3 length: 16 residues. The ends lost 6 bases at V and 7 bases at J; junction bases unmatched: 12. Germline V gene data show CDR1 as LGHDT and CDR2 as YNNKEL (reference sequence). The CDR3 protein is CASSPSTGTGPEKLFF. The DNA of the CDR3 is TGTGCCAGCAGTCCCTCGACCGGGACAGGGCCTGAAAAACTGTTTTTT.

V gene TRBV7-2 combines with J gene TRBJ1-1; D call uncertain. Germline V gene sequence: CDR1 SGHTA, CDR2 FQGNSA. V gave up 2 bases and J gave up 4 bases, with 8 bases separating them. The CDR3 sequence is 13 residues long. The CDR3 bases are TGTGCCAGCAGCTTAACGGTGGTCACTGAAGCTTTCTTT. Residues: CASSLTVVTEAFF.

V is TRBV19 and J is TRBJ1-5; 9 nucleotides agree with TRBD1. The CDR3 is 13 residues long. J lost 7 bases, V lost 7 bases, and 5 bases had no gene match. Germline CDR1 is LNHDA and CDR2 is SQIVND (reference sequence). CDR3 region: CASNRGREQPQHF. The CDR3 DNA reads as TGTGCCAGTAACAGGGGGCGGGAACAGCCCCAGCATTTT.